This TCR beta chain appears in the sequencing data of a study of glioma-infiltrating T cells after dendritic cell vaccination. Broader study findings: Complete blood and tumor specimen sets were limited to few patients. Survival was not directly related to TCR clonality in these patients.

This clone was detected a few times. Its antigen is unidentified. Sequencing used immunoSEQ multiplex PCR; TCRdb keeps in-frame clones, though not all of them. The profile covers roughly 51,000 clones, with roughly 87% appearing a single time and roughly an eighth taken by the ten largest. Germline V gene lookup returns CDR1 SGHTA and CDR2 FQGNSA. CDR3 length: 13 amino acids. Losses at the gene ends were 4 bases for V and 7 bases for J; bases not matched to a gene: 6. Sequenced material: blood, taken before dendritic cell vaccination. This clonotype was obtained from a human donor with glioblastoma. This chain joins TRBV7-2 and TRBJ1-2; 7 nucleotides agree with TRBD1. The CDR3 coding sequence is TGTGCCAGCAGCTGGTACAGGGGTGTTGGCTACACCTTC. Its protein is CASSWYRGVGYTF.